This entry is about one TCR beta chain. This record belongs to a study of blood T cell repertoires in COVID-19. Across the study: Acute-phase and convalescent COVID-19 samples originated in the United States, Italy and Spain. In each case, the material was cDNA or gDNA derived from T cells, B-cell-depleted T cells, or PBMCs.

Original handling: Reference gene primer amplification yielded estimated nucleated cell counts. Some clones are missing from TCRdb's copy, which holds only in-frame ones; the method was immunoSEQ multiplex PCR. V and J calls and clone size are those listed in that table; D and trimming were worked out from the DNA. The repertoire holds 40,000 or so clones, 70% to 90% seen once, with around 13% in the top ten. Source material: peripheral blood. The TCR originated in a human donor in a cohort sampled during active COVID-19.

The CDR3 nucleotides are TGTGCCAGCAGCGCCGGGAGCAATCAGCCCCAGCATTTT. It codes for CASSAGSNQPQHF. The chain couples TRBV7-8 to TRBJ1-5; D unresolved. Germline V gene lookup returns CDR1 SGHVS and CDR2 FQNEAQ. This CDR3 has 13 amino acids. Trimming pared 5 bases from V and 1 base from J, leaving 6 bases between. The full variable domain, completed using reference TRBV7-8 and TRBJ1-5, is GAGVSQSPRYKVAKRGQDVALRCDPISGHVSLFWYQQALGQGPEFLTYFQNEAQLDKSGLPSDRFFAERPEGSVSTLKIQRTQQEDSAVYLCASSAGSNQPQHFGDGTRLSIL.